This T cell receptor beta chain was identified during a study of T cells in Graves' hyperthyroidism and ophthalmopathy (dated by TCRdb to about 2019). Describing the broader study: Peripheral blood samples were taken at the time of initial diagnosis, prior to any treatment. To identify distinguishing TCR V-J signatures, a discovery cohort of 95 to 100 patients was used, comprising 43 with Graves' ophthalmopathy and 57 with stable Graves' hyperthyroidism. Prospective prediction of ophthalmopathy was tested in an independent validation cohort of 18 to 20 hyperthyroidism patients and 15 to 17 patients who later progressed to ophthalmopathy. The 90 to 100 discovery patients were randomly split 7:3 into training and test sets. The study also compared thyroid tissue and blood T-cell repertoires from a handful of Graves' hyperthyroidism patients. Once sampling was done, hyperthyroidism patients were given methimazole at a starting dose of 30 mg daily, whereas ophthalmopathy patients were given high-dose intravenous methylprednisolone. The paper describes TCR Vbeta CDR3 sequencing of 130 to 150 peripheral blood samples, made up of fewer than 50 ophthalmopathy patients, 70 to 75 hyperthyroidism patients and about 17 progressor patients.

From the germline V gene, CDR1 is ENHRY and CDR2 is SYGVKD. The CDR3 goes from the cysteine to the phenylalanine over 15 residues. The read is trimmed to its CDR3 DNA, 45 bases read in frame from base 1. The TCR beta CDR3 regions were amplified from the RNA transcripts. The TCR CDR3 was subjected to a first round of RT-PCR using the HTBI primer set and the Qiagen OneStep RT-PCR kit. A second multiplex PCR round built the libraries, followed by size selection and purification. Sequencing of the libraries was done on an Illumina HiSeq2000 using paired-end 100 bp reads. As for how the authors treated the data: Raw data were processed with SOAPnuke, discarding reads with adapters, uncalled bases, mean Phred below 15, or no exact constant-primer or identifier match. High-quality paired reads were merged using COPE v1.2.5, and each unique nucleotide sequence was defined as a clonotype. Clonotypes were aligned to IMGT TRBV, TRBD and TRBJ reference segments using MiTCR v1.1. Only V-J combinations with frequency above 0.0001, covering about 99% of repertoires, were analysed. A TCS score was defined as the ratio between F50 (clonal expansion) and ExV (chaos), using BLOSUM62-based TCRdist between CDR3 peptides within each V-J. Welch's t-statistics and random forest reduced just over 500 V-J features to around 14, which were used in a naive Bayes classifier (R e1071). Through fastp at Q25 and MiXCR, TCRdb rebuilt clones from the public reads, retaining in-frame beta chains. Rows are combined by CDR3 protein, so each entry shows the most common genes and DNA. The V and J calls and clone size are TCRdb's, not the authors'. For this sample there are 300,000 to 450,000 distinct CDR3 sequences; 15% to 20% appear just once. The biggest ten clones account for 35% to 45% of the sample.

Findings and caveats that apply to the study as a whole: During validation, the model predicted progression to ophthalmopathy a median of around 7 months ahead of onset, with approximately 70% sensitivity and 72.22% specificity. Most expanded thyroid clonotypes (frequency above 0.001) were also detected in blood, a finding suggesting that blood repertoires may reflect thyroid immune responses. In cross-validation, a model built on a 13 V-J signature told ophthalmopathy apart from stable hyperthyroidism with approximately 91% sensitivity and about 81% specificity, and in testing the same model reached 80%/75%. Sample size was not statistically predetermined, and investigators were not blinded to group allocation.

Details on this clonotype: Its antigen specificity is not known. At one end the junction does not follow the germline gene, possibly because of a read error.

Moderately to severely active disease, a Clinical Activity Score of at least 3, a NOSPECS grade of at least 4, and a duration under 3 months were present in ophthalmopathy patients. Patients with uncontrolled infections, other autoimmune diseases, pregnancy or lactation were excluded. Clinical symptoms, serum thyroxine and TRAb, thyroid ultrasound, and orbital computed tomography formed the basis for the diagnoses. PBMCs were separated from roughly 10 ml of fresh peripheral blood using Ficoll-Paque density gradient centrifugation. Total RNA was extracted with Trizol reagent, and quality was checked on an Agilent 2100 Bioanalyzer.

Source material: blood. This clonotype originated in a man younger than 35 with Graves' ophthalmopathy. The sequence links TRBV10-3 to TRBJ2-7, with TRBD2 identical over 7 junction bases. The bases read TGTGCCAGCAGTCAAGTGGCGGGGGATTCCTACGAGCAGTACTTC. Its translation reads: CASSQVAGDSYEQYF.